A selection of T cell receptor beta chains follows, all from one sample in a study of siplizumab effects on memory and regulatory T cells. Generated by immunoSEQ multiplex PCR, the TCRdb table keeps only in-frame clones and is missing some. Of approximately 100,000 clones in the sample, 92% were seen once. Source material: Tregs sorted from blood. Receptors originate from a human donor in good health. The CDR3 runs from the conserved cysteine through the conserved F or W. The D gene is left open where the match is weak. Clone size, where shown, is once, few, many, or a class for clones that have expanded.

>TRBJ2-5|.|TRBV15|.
TGTGCCACCCTCCAGACCCAGTACTTC
CATLQTQYF
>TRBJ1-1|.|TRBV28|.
TGTGCCAGCCCTTCTCGCCATGGTAGCGGCCCGGACACTGAAGCTTTCTTT
CASPSRHGSGPDTEAFF
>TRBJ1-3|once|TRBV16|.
TGTGCCAGCAGCCAAGGGCACCGGGGAAACACCATATATTTT
CASSQGHRGNTIYF
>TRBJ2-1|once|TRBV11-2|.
TGTGCCAGCAGCTCCGACAGGATCAATGAGCAGTTCTTC
CASSSDRINEQFF
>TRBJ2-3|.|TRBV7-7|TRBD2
TGTGCTAGCAGCTTGGGACTAGCGGGGACAGATACGCAGTATTTT
CASSLGLAGTDTQYF
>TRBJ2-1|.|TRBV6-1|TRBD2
TGTGCCAGCAGTGGATTCCGGGACTATAGAAATGAGCAGTTCTTC
CASSGFRDYRNEQFF
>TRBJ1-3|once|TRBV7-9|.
TGTGCCAGCAGCAAAAACTCTGGAAACACCATATATTTT
CASSKNSGNTIYF
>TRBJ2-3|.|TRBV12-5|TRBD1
TGTGCTAGTGGTCAGAATCCGGGACAGGGCACAGATACGCAGTATTTT
CASGQNPGQGTDTQYF
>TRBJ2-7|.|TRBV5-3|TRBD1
TGTGCCAGAAGCCAGGGACAGGGGGCGGTCGAGCAGTACTTC
CARSQGQGAVEQYF
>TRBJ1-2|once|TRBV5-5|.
TGTGCCAGCAGCTTAAACACGGGCGGCTACACCTTC
CASSLNTGGYTF
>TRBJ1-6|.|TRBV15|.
TGTGCCACCAGCAGAGAGGGGACTAATTCACCCCTCCACTTT
CATSREGTNSPLHF
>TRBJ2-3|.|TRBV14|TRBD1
TGTGCCAGCAGCCATTTGACAGGGGTTGGCACAGATACGCAGTATTTT
CASSHLTGVGTDTQYF
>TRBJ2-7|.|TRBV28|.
TGTGCCAGCAGTTTAGAGGTCGGGGGGGACAGGGCCTACGAGCAGTACTTC
CASSLEVGGDRAYEQYF
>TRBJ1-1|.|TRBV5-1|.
TGCGCCAGCAGCTTGGATCCCTGGGGCACTGAAGCTTTCTTT
CASSLDPWGTEAFF
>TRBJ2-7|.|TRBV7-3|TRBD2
TGTGCCAGCAGCTTTGGCCCAGCGGGGGACTACGAGCAGTACTTC
CASSFGPAGDYEQYF
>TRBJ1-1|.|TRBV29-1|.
TGCAGCGTTCATACCGGTACAGGGCGGCACACTGAAGCTTTCTTT
CSVHTGTGRHTEAFF
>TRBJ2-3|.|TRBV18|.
TGTGCCAGCTCACCAAGAGTTGGGACTTCACTAGGGCATACGCAGTATTTT
CASSPRVGTSLGHTQYF
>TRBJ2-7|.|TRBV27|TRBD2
TGTGCCAGCAGCCTCTCTTCACTAGCGGGAGCGTACGAGCAGTACTTC
CASSLSSLAGAYEQYF
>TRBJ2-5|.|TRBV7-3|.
TGTGCCAGCAGCTTAAGGGGGAGGTACCAAGAGACCCAGTACTTC
CASSLRGRYQETQYF
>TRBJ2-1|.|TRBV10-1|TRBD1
TGCGCCAGCAGTGAGCAGGGGGCTGTGAATGAGCAGTTCTTC
CASSEQGAVNEQFF
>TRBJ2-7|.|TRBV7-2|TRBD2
TGTGCCAGCAGCTTACGACTAGCGGGAGCCCACGAGCAGTACTTC
CASSLRLAGAHEQYF
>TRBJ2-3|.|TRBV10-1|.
TGCGCCAGCAGTGAGTCGAGCCGGGGGATAGCCCCAGATACGCAGTATTTT
CASSESSRGIAPDTQYF
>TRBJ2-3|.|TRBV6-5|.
TGTGCCAGCAGGGTTTTAACTAGAGGGCGAGATACGCAGTATTTT
CASRVLTRGRDTQYF
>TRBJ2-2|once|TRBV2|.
TGTGCCAGCAGACCGGGACTTATCGGGGAGCTGTTTTTT
CASRPGLIGELFF
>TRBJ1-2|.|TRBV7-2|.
TGTGCCAGCAGCCAGACGGGGATCTATGGCTACACCTTC
CASSQTGIYGYTF
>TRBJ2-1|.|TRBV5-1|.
TGCGCCAGCAGCTCGACAGCTGACAATGAGCAGTTCTTC
CASSSTADNEQFF
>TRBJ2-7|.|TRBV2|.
TGTGCCAGCAGTGGTTCGGCAGGGTCCCTCTACGAGCAGTACTTC
CASSGSAGSLYEQYF
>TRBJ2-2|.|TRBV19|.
TGTGCCAGTAGTAGCGGGACCACGAACACCGGGGAGCTGTTTTTT
CASSSGTTNTGELFF
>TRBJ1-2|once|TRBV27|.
TGTGCCAGCAGTTTAAAGGTCGGCTATGGCTACACCTTC
CASSLKVGYGYTF
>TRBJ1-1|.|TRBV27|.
TGTGCCAGCAGTTTATATGCAGGGAATACTGAAGCTTTCTTT
CASSLYAGNTEAFF
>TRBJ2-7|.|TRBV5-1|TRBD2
TGCGCCAGCAGCTTGGATGGGACTAGCGGGAGGTCTAAGTACTTC
CASSLDGTSGRSKYF
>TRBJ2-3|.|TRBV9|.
TGTGCCAGCAGCCCCCGATCAATCACAGATACGCAGTATTTT
CASSPRSITDTQYF
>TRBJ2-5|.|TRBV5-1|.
TGCGCCAGCAGCTTTCAAGAGACCCAGTACTTC
CASSFQETQYF
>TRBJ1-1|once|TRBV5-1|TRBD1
TGCGCCAGCAGCTTCCACAGGGGTAGGAGGACTGAAGCTTTCTTT
CASSFHRGRRTEAFF
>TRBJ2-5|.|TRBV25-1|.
TGTGCCACGTACCGGGACTCCGAAGAGACCCAGTACTTC
CATYRDSEETQYF
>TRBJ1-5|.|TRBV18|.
TGTGCCAGCTCACTACAGGGAGATAGCAATCAGCCCCAGCATTTT
CASSLQGDSNQPQHF
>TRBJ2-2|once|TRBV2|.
TGTGCCAGCATCCTGGGAGGAGGTCTCGGGGAGCTGTTTTTT
CASILGGGLGELFF
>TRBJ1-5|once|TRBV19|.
TGTGCCAGTAGTATTGTGTGGGGCCATCAGCCCCAGCATTTT
CASSIVWGHQPQHF
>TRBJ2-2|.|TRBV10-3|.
TGTGCCATCAGTGATTTGAATCCTCCTCGAGGATCTCCTACCGGGGAGCTGTTTTTT
CAISDLNPPRGSPTGELFF
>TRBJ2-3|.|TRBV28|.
TGTGCCAGCAGTTCGCCACAGGGGCGGGGGACAGATACGCAGTATTTT
CASSSPQGRGTDTQYF
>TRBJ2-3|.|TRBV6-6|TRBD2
TGTGCCAGCAGGCAAACCCGGCTAGCGGCAGATACGCAGTATTTT
CASRQTRLAADTQYF
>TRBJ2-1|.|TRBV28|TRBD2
TGTGCCAGCAGTTTTCTAGCGGGAGTTGGGCAGTTCTTC
CASSFLAGVGQFF
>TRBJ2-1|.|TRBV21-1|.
TGTGCCAGCAGCAAAGGGATTCAGGACTATAGGAATGAGCAGTTCTTC
CASSKGIQDYRNEQFF
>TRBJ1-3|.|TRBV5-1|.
TGCGCCAGCAGCATAGTAGGGGACTCTGGAAACACCATATATTTT
CASSIVGDSGNTIYF
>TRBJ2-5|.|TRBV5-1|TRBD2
TGCGCCAGCAGCTCGGGACTAGCGGGAGGTGAGACCCAGTACTTC
CASSSGLAGGETQYF
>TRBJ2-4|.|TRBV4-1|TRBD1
TGCGCCAGCAGGCCTGCACGGGACAGCGCCGAGGAGTCCAAAAACATTCAGTACTTC
CASRPARDSAEESKNIQYF
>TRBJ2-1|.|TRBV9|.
TGTGCCAGCAGCTCGCCTCTAGGGGCCCCCCAGGTTGATGAGCAGTTCTTC
CASSSPLGAPQVDEQFF
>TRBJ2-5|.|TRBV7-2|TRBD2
TGTGCCAGCAGCCCGGGACTAGCGGGTAGTAGAGAGACCCAGTACTTC
CASSPGLAGSRETQYF